This TCR beta chain was sequenced for a study of cytomegalovirus exposure and HLA in healthy donors. Assay: immunoSEQ multiplex PCR; the TCRdb copy retains only in-frame clones and omits some. The top ten clones hold 2.5% to 4% of a sample with some 150,000 clones, around 90% of them seen once. After removal of 9 bases from V and 4 bases from J, the junction contained 13 bases not matched to a gene. The CDR3 is 15 amino acids. Per germline, CDR1 SNHLY and CDR2 FYNNEI. The J gene is TRBJ2-7, the V gene TRBV2, with 9 positions matching TRBD1. This TCR derives from a woman aged 18-35 years in good health and CMV-seropositive. Sample: PBMCs. The CDR3, as DNA: TGTGCCAGAGGACCCCGGGACAGGGAGGGATACGAGCAGTACTTC. Protein sequence: CARGPRDREGYEQYF.